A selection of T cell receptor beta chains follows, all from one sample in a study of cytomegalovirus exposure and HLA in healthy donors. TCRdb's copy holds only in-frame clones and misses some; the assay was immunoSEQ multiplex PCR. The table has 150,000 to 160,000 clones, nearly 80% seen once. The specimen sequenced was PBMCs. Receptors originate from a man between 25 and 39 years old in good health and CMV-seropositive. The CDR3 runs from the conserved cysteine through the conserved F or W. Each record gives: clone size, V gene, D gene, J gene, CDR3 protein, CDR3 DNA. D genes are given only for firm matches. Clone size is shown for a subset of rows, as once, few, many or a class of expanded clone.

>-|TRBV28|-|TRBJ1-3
CASSLPAPGSKSRRTGNTIYF
TGTGCCAGCAGTTTACCCGCTCCTGGAAGCAAATCCCGGCGGACTGGAAACACCATATATTTT
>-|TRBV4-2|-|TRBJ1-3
CASSQSRGGTSGNTIYF
TGTGCCAGCAGCCAATCCCGGGGGGGTACCTCTGGAAACACCATATATTTT
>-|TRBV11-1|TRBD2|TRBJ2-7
CASSSGLAGDYEQYF
TGTGCCAGCAGCTCGGGACTAGCGGGAGACTACGAGCAGTACTTC
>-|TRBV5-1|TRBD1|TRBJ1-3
CASSLSGTERSGNTIYF
TGCGCCAGCAGCCTTTCGGGGACAGAACGCTCTGGAAACACCATATATTTT
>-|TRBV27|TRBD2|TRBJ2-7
CASSQREGIYEQYF
TGTGCCAGCAGCCAGCGGGAGGGAATCTACGAGCAGTACTTC
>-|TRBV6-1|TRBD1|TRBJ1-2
CASSADRNYGYTF
TGTGCCAGCAGTGCGGACAGGAACTATGGCTACACCTTC
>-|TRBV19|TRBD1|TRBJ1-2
CASSPKTGAVSYGYTF
TGTGCCAGTAGTCCAAAAACAGGGGCGGTTAGCTATGGCTACACCTTC
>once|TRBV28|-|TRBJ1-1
CASSLEQVLDTEAFF
TGTGCCAGCAGTTTAGAACAGGTGCTTGACACTGAAGCTTTCTTT
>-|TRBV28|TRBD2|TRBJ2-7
CASSSPGLAGSYEQYF
TGTGCCAGCAGCTCCCCTGGACTAGCGGGTTCCTACGAGCAGTACTTC
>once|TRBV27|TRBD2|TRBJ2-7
CASRLLAGEGEQYF
TGTGCCAGCAGGTTACTAGCGGGAGAAGGCGAGCAGTACTTC
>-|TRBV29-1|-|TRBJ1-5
CSVAGGPNQPQHF
TGCAGCGTTGCTGGGGGCCCAAATCAGCCCCAGCATTTT
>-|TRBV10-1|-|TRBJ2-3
CASSEIAVTDTQYF
TGCGCCAGCAGTGAGATTGCAGTCACAGATACGCAGTATTTT
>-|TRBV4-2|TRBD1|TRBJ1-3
CASSQRGGQGASGNTIYF
TGTGCCAGCAGCCAAAGGGGGGGACAGGGGGCTTCTGGAAACACCATATATTTT
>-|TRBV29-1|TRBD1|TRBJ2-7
CSVQGDSSYEQYF
TGCAGCGTTCAGGGGGACAGCTCCTACGAGCAGTACTTC
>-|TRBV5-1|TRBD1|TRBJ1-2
CASSLSGQAGNGYTF
TGCGCCAGCAGCCTATCTGGACAGGCGGGGAATGGCTACACCTTC
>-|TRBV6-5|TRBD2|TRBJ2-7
CASSYLAGESPHEQYF
TGTGCCAGCAGTTACTTAGCGGGAGAATCTCCCCACGAGCAGTACTTC
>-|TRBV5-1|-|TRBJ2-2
CASSLAGGGNTGELFF
TGCGCCAGCAGCTTGGCCGGTGGAGGGAACACCGGGGAGCTGTTTTTT
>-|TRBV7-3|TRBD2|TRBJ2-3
CASSLSSGSDTQYF
TGTGCCAGCAGCTTATCTAGCGGGAGTGATACGCAGTATTTT
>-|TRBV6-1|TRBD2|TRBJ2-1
CASSEVMAGGYNEQFF
TGTGCCAGCAGTGAAGTTATGGCGGGAGGGTACAATGAGCAGTTCTTC
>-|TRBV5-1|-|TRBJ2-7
CASSLNLGGNRAEQYF
TGCGCCAGCAGCTTGAATCTTGGGGGGAATCGGGCCGAGCAGTACTTC
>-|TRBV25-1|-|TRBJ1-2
CASSGDSVIGYTF
TGTGCCAGCAGTGGTGACAGCGTCATCGGCTACACCTTC
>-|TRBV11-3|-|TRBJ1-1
CASSLVGGTEAFF
TGTGCCAGCAGCTTAGTCGGTGGGACAGAAGCTTTCTTT
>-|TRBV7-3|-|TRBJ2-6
CASSFFRSGANVLTF
TGTGCCAGCAGCTTCTTTCGGTCCGGGGCCAACGTCCTGACTTTC
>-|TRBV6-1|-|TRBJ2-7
CASSDAFNEQYF
TGTGCCAGCAGTGATGCGTTCAACGAGCAGTACTTC
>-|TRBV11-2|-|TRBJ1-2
CASTAGVGRANYGYTF
TGTGCCAGCACCGCGGGGGTTGGCAGAGCTAACTATGGCTACACCTTC
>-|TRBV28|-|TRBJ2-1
CASSRRMEDGNEQFF
TGTGCCAGCAGTCGAAGGATGGAGGATGGGAATGAGCAGTTCTTC
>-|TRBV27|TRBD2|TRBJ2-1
CASRPTSGESSYNEQFF
TGTGCCAGCAGACCGACTAGCGGAGAAAGCTCCTACAATGAGCAGTTCTTC
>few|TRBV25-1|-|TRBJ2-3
CASSEYLDTQYF
TGTGCCAGCAGTGAATACTTAGATACGCAGTATTTT
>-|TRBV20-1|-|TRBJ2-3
CSARVPDTQYF
TGCAGTGCCCGGGTCCCAGATACGCAGTATTTT
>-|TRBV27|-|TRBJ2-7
CASSLRDTVGYEQYF
TGTGCCAGCAGTCTCCGGGACACGGTGGGCTACGAGCAGTACTTC
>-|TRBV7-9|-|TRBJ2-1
CASSALRFNEQFF
TGTGCCAGCAGCGCACTTAGATTTAATGAGCAGTTCTTC
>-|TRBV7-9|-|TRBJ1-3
CASSRPGQGNTIYF
TGTGCCAGCAGCAGACCGGGACAAGGGAACACCATATATTTT
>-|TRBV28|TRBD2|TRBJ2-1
CASSTSGAPYNEQFF
TGTGCCAGCAGCACTAGCGGGGCCCCCTACAATGAGCAGTTCTTC
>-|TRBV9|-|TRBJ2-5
CASSVGQGGETQYF
TGTGCCAGCAGCGTAGGACAGGGAGGCGAGACCCAGTACTTC
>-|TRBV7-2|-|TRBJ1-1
CASSLGGGWDTEAFF
TGTGCCAGCAGCTTAGGTGGGGGGTGGGACACTGAAGCTTTCTTT
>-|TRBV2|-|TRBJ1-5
CASSVPQGVHQPQHF
TGTGCCAGCAGTGTACCGCAGGGTGTACATCAGCCCCAGCATTTT
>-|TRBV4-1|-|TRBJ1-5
CASSQDSKGAGQPQHF
TGCGCCAGCAGCCAAGATTCTAAGGGAGCGGGGCAGCCCCAGCATTTT
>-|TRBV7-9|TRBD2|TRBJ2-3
CASSDSGSTDTQYF
TGTGCCAGCAGCGATAGCGGGAGCACAGATACGCAGTATTTT
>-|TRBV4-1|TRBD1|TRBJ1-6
CASSQDEGTANSPLHF
TGCGCCAGCAGCCAAGATGAGGGGACAGCTAATTCACCCCTCCACTTT
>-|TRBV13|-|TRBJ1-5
CASSLGPGNQPQHF
TGTGCCAGCAGCTTAGGCCCGGGAAATCAGCCCCAGCATTTT
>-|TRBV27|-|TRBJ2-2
CASSFLTKNTGELFF
TGTGCCAGCAGTTTTTTAACAAAGAACACCGGGGAGCTGTTTTTT
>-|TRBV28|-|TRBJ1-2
CASSFGYGYTF
TGTGCCAGCAGTTTCGGGTATGGCTACACCTTC
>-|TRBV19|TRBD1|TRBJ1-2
CASSSSPGQDYHYTF
TGTGCCAGTAGTTCCTCCCCCGGACAGGACTACCACTACACCTTC
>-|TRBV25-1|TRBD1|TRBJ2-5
CASSEAGTGDVAQYF
TGTGCCAGCAGTGAAGCCGGAACAGGGGATGTAGCCCAGTACTTC
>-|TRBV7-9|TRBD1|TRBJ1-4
CASSVEGTGRGEKLFF
TGTGCCAGCAGCGTTGAAGGGACAGGGAGGGGGGAAAAACTGTTTTTT
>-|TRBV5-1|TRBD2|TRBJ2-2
CASSILAGGMVGELFF
TGCGCCAGCAGCATATTAGCGGGAGGTATGGTCGGGGAGCTGTTTTTT
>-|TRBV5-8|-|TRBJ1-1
CASSTWGPNSEAFF
TGTGCCAGCAGCACATGGGGCCCGAACAGTGAAGCTTTCTTT
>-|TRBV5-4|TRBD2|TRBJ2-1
CASSFAGGSYNEQFF
TGTGCCAGCAGCTTTGCGGGGGGCTCCTACAATGAGCAGTTCTTC
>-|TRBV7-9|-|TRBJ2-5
CASSLSAVETQYF
TGTGCCAGCAGCTTATCCGCGGTGGAGACCCAGTACTTC
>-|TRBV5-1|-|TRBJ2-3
CASSPGRGPTDTQYF
TGCGCCAGCAGCCCTGGCAGGGGTCCAACAGATACGCAGTATTTT
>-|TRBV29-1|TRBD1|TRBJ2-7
CSVEGQPKRDSPMGVREQYF
TGCAGCGTTGAGGGACAGCCAAAACGAGACTCCCCAATGGGCGTTCGGGAGCAGTACTTC
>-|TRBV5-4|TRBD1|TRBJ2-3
CAAQSGTGGADTQYF
TGTGCCGCCCAGTCCGGGACAGGGGGAGCAGATACGCAGTATTTT
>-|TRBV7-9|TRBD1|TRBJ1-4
CASSPWADRVNEKLFF
TGTGCCAGCAGCCCCTGGGCCGACAGGGTAAATGAAAAACTGTTTTTT
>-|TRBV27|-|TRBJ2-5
CASSLSFPPTGETQYF
TGTGCCAGCAGTTTATCGTTTCCCCCGACGGGAGAGACCCAGTACTTC
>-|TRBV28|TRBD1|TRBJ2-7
CASSLRQGVQSYEQYF
TGTGCCAGCAGTCTCCGACAGGGAGTACAATCCTACGAGCAGTACTTC
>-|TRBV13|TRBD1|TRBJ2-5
CASRGQGDQETQYF
TGTGCCAGCAGGGGACAGGGGGACCAAGAGACCCAGTACTTC
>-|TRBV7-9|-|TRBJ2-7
CASSLAATAYEQYF
TGTGCCAGCAGCTTAGCGGCGACAGCCTACGAGCAGTACTTC
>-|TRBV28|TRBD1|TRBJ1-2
CASSPRDSYNYGYTF
TGTGCCAGCAGTCCAAGGGACAGCTATAACTATGGCTACACCTTC
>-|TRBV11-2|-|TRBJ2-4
CASSSQGFWQGTAKNIQYF
TGTGCCAGCAGCTCCCAGGGTTTCTGGCAGGGGACGGCCAAAAACATTCAGTACTTC